Below are 3 T cell receptor beta chains sequenced from a single sample in a study of T cell responses to AZD1222 COVID-19 vaccine. TCRdb's copy holds only in-frame clones and misses some; the assay was immunoSEQ multiplex PCR. The table lists 66,000 or so clones, around 74% of them singletons, with about a quarter in the top ten. This sample comprised peripheral blood, obtained on day 0 of MenACWY control vaccination. The receptors were sampled from an adult in good health.

A few counts support this clone. This chain links TRBV11-2 with TRBJ1-1; D not resolved. Germline CDR1 SGHAT, CDR2 FQNNGV. CDR3 length: 13 residues. V lost 2 bases to trimming and J lost 8 bases, with 12 bases between them. The CDR3 is CASSLRDTPEAFF. The CDR3 DNA reads TGTGCCAGCAGCTTAAGGGATACGCCAGAAGCTTTCTTT.

This chain uses TRBV3-1 (or the pseudogene TRBV3-2) with TRBJ2-1, with D tentatively TRBD1 or TRBD2 (5 bases each). This CDR3 comprises 15 residues. Trimming took off 4 bases at V and 8 bases at J, with 18 bases between the two ends. CDR1 is LGHDT and CDR2 is YNNKEL in the germline V gene (reference sequence). CDR3 sequence: CASSRLGTPDHEQFF. The CDR3 nucleotides read TGTGCCAGCAGCCGCCTCGGGACCCCGGATCATGAGCAGTTCTTC.

This chain uses TRBV7-2 with TRBJ2-7; no definite D call. CDR1 is SGHTA, CDR2 FQGNSA, per germline. Between the trimmed V and J ends, which lost 4 bases and 3 bases, there was a span of 10 bases. This CDR3 is built from 13 residues. The CDR3 DNA is TGTGCCAGCAGCTCCGAACCTTTCTACGAGCAGTACTTC. It translates to CASSSEPFYEQYF.